This T cell receptor (beta chain) was sequenced during a study of radiation and T cells in renal cell carcinoma. The assay was immunoSEQ multiplex PCR, and TCRdb's table has in-frame clones only and misses some. The top ten hold almost 8% of the sample, which has just over 95,000 clones, 75% to 90% seen once. Time point noted: baseline pretreatment blood. Treatment specified: 15 Gy SBRT to primary tumor, nephrectomy 4 weeks later. Germline V gene lookup returns CDR1 MNHNS and CDR2 SASEGT. V dropped 2 bases and J dropped 9; count of bases not matched to a gene: 4. This CDR3 is built from 15 residues. This sequence was found in a man in his forties or fifties with renal cell carcinoma. The rearrangement joins TRBV6-1 to TRBJ1-6; TRBD1 aligns across 10 bases. The sequences come from blood, collected from a patient whose treatment included radiotherapy and nephrectomy. The CDR3 region has the DNA TGTGCCAGCAGTGAATTGGACAGGGGGGGTTCACCCCTCCACTTT. This codes for CASSELDRGGSPLHF.